The subject of this entry is one T cell receptor beta chain. A much larger clone is a single base away; this may be a read error. Ophthalmopathy patients had Clinical Activity Score at least 3, NOSPECS grade at least 4, duration under 3 months. The diagnostic basis comprised clinical symptoms, serum thyroxine and TRAb, thyroid ultrasound and orbital computed tomography. This entry is derived from a study of T cells in Graves' hyperthyroidism and ophthalmopathy. As for the study in general: Upon initial diagnosis and before any treatment, peripheral blood was collected.

The CDR3 length is 16 residues. CDR1 is SEHNR and CDR2 is FQNEAQ in the germline V gene (reference sequence). The V end was cut by 1 base, the J end by 0 bases, with 10 bases between. The CDR3 regions of TCR beta were amplified from RNA transcripts. RT-PCR in the first round (using the HTBI primer set) targeted the TCR CDR3. One entry per CDR3 protein, called by TCRdb with MiXCR from the multiplex PCR reads. Altogether 250,000 to 300,000 distinct CDR3 sequences are present, approximately 18% being singletons, with the ten largest covering roughly 39%. The V call is TRBV7-9, the J call TRBJ2-1, with unresolved D. The sequence came from a man in his fifties with Graves' ophthalmopathy. What was sequenced was blood. The CDR3 loop is CASSLVAPSSYNEQFF. The CDR3 nucleotides read TGTGCCAGCAGCTTAGTGGCACCGAGCTCCTACAATGAGCAGTTCTTC. Looking up the rest from reference TRBV7-9 and TRBJ2-1 gives the full variable domain: DTGVSQNPRHKITKRGQNVTFRCDPISEHNRLYWYRQTLGQGPEFLTYFQNEAQLEKSRLLSDRFSAERPKGSFSTLEIQRTEQGDSAMYLCASSLVAPSSYNEQFFGPGTRLTVL.